The clone carrying this TCR beta chain has a single count. Antigen: not known. The data derive from a study of T cell responses to AZD1222 COVID-19 vaccine. General study points: Across spike, vaccine-associated CD4 TCRs were found, dominant at 160-218 and 743-854. Only a handful of AZD1222 recipients were seropositive at baseline. White British ancestry dominated among donors, who included more females, and clonal diversity was possibly underestimated.

The germline CDR1 and CDR2 sequences are DFQATT and SNEGSKA (reference sequence). Trimming stripped 3 bases from V and 0 bases from J, with 5 bases between. CDR3 length equals 12 residues. Assay: immunoSEQ multiplex PCR; the TCRdb copy retains only in-frame clones and omits some. The sample shows roughly 50,000 clones, about 85% of them seen only once. The specimen was peripheral blood, collected on day 0 of AZD1222 vaccination. This clonotype originated in an adult in good health. The gene calls are TRBV20-1 and TRBJ1-2; D gene unclear. CDR3 DNA sequence: TGCAGTGCTAGTGCCCCTAACTATGGCTACACCTTC. The encoded protein is CSASAPNYGYTF.